This T cell receptor beta chain was captured by sequencing in a study of CD8 T cells in Susac syndrome. The RNA input was 0.5 to 1 ug, and it was reverse transcribed with random hexamers. MiXCR, applied by TCRdb to the immunoSEQ multiplex PCR reads, yields one record per CDR3 protein. The sample carries about 140,000 distinct CDR3 sequences, 85% to 95% recorded once. The V and J ends lost 1 base and 5 bases respectively, with 19 bases between them. CDR1 and CDR2 from the germline V gene are MNHEY and SMNVEV (reference sequence). The CDR3 covers 17 residues. Sequencing targeted TCR beta in T cells from blood (CD8+ and CD4+). TEMRA cells were enriched by FACS, and CD4+ and CD8+ T cells were negatively isolated. As for this clonotype: Its specificity is unknown.

Study results and caveats: The CD4+ T cell repertoires that were profiled in Susac syndrome showed no clonal expansion.

The source is a human donor with Susac syndrome. The sequencing input was CD4+ T cells from PBMCs. The chain couples TRBV27 to TRBJ2-3; D unresolved. CDR3 loop: CASSLYWARVTIDTQYF. CDR3 sequence (DNA): TGTGCCAGCAGTTTATATTGGGCAAGGGTCACGATAGATACGCAGTATTTT.